This is a list of T cell receptor beta chains from one sample in a study of blood T cell repertoires in COVID-19. Using immunoSEQ multiplex PCR, the repertoire was profiled, and TCRdb retains in-frame clones only, with some absent. The sample records over 40,000 clones, 90% to 95% being singletons. Material: peripheral blood. The origin of the receptors is a woman older than 75 with acute or convalescent COVID-19. The CDR3 runs from the conserved cysteine through the conserved F or W. Fields, in order: CDR3 protein, CDR3 DNA, D gene, clone size, V gene, J gene. D genes are given only for firm matches. Size is omitted from some rows. Given values are once, few, many or a class for expanded clones.

cdr3_aa: CASSWNRQGPNYGYTF; cdr3_nt: TGTGCCAGCAGCTGGAACAGACAGGGCCCGAACTATGGCTACACCTTC; d_call: TRBD1; clone_size: .; v_call: TRBV5-4; j_call: TRBJ1-2
cdr3_aa: CASSQEVLAGVGQETQYF; cdr3_nt: TGCGCCAGCAGCCAAGAGGTACTAGCGGGAGTAGGGCAAGAGACCCAGTACTTC; d_call: TRBD2; clone_size: once; v_call: TRBV4-3; j_call: TRBJ2-5
cdr3_aa: CASSQDAAGDYGYTF; cdr3_nt: TGCGCCAGCAGCCAAGACGCGGCAGGGGACTATGGCTACACCTTC; d_call: .; clone_size: .; v_call: TRBV4-3; j_call: TRBJ1-2
cdr3_aa: CASSRDLGQGTTNEKLFF; cdr3_nt: TGTGCCAGCAGCCGAGACCTGGGACAGGGAACAACTAATGAAAAACTGTTTTTT; d_call: TRBD1; clone_size: .; v_call: TRBV4-2; j_call: TRBJ1-4
cdr3_aa: CAISPTGAGNTEAFF; cdr3_nt: TGTGCCATCAGTCCAACAGGGGCGGGTAACACTGAAGCTTTCTTT; d_call: TRBD1; clone_size: few; v_call: TRBV10-3; j_call: TRBJ1-1
cdr3_aa: CASSTSPGNTEAFF; cdr3_nt: TGCGCCAGCAGCACAAGCCCAGGAAACACTGAAGCTTTCTTT; d_call: .; clone_size: .; v_call: TRBV5-1; j_call: TRBJ1-1
cdr3_aa: CSARDLETQYF; cdr3_nt: TGCAGTGCTAGAGATCTTGAGACCCAGTACTTC; d_call: .; clone_size: once; v_call: TRBV20-1; j_call: TRBJ2-5
cdr3_aa: CASSSSQGRGNTEAFF; cdr3_nt: TGTGCCAGCAGCTCCTCACAGGGGAGAGGGAACACTGAAGCTTTCTTT; d_call: TRBD1; clone_size: .; v_call: TRBV7-2; j_call: TRBJ1-1
cdr3_aa: CASSESGGGSSYEQYF; cdr3_nt: TGTGCCAGCAGTGAATCGGGTGGCGGGAGCTCCTACGAGCAGTACTTC; d_call: TRBD2; clone_size: .; v_call: TRBV6-1; j_call: TRBJ2-7
cdr3_aa: CASSLGGLGNTIYF; cdr3_nt: TGCGCCAGCAGCTTGGGGGGACTAGGAAACACCATATATTTT; d_call: .; clone_size: .; v_call: TRBV5-1; j_call: TRBJ1-3
cdr3_aa: CATWGGGSYNEQFF; cdr3_nt: TGTGCCACCTGGGGGGGAGGGTCCTACAATGAGCAGTTCTTC; d_call: TRBD2; clone_size: .; v_call: TRBV19; j_call: TRBJ2-1
cdr3_aa: CASSYGTSGRHEQFF; cdr3_nt: TGTGCCAGCAGTTACGGGACTAGCGGGAGACATGAGCAGTTCTTC; d_call: TRBD2; clone_size: few; v_call: TRBV6-5; j_call: TRBJ2-1
cdr3_aa: CAISESDRPGTGELFF; cdr3_nt: TGTGCCATCAGTGAGTCGGACAGGCCGGGGACCGGGGAGCTGTTTTTT; d_call: TRBD1; clone_size: .; v_call: TRBV10-3; j_call: TRBJ2-2
cdr3_aa: CASSLDSTKNIQYF; cdr3_nt: TGTGCCAGCAGCCTAGACAGTACCAAAAACATTCAGTACTTC; d_call: .; clone_size: once; v_call: TRBV7-2; j_call: TRBJ2-4
cdr3_aa: CASSQSMIPGNYGYTF; cdr3_nt: TGTGCCAGCAGCCAATCAATGATCCCAGGGAACTATGGCTACACCTTC; d_call: .; clone_size: .; v_call: TRBV16; j_call: TRBJ1-2
cdr3_aa: CASSQDSGINTGELFF; cdr3_nt: TGTGCCAGCAGCCAAGATAGCGGGATTAACACCGGGGAGCTGTTTTTT; d_call: TRBD2; clone_size: .; v_call: TRBV4-2; j_call: TRBJ2-2
cdr3_aa: CASSTGTGYTGELFF; cdr3_nt: TGTGCCAGCAGCACCGGGACAGGGTACACCGGGGAGCTGTTTTTT; d_call: TRBD1; clone_size: .; v_call: TRBV6-5; j_call: TRBJ2-2
cdr3_aa: CASSDPRQISTNYGYTF; cdr3_nt: TGTGCCAGCAGTGACCCGCGACAGATATCAACTAACTATGGCTACACCTTC; d_call: .; clone_size: few; v_call: TRBV6-1; j_call: TRBJ1-2
cdr3_aa: CASSVGTGIWGEQFF; cdr3_nt: TGTGCCAGTAGTGTCGGGACAGGGATCTGGGGTGAGCAGTTCTTC; d_call: TRBD1; clone_size: .; v_call: TRBV19; j_call: TRBJ2-1
cdr3_aa: CASSRGTSPEAFF; cdr3_nt: TGTGCCAGCAGTCGAGGGACTTCGCCTGAAGCTTTCTTT; d_call: .; clone_size: .; v_call: TRBV12-3/TRBV12-4; j_call: TRBJ1-1
cdr3_aa: CAISESAGARGYGYTF; cdr3_nt: TGTGCCATCAGTGAGTCGGCTGGGGCTAGGGGCTATGGCTACACCTTC; d_call: .; clone_size: .; v_call: TRBV10-3; j_call: TRBJ1-2
cdr3_aa: CASSPDKGNSPLHF; cdr3_nt: TGTGCCAGCAGCCCGGACAAGGGCAATTCACCCCTCCACTTT; d_call: .; clone_size: .; v_call: TRBV6-5; j_call: TRBJ1-6
cdr3_aa: CASSPGWGRASTDTQYF; cdr3_nt: TGTGCCAGCAGTCCCGGCTGGGGGCGGGCTAGCACAGATACGCAGTATTTT; d_call: .; clone_size: .; v_call: TRBV6-2/TRBV6-3; j_call: TRBJ2-3
cdr3_aa: CASSLAVHADEQYF; cdr3_nt: TGCGCCAGCAGCTTGGCCGTACATGCCGACGAGCAGTACTTC; d_call: .; clone_size: .; v_call: TRBV5-1; j_call: TRBJ2-7
cdr3_aa: CASSEITYGYTF; cdr3_nt: TGTGCCAGCTCTGAGATCACCTATGGCTACACCTTC; d_call: .; clone_size: .; v_call: TRBV2; j_call: TRBJ1-2
cdr3_aa: CATSRERLAGVGAYNEQFF; cdr3_nt: TGTGCCACCAGCAGAGAACGACTAGCGGGTGTTGGGGCCTACAATGAGCAGTTCTTC; d_call: TRBD2; clone_size: .; v_call: TRBV15; j_call: TRBJ2-1
cdr3_aa: CASSVGTLNTEAFF; cdr3_nt: TGTGCCAGCAGTGTGGGGACACTGAACACTGAAGCTTTCTTT; d_call: .; clone_size: .; v_call: TRBV2; j_call: TRBJ1-1
cdr3_aa: CASRDRGITEAFF; cdr3_nt: TGTGCCAGCAGAGACAGGGGAATCACTGAAGCTTTCTTT; d_call: TRBD1; clone_size: .; v_call: TRBV6-5; j_call: TRBJ1-1
cdr3_aa: CASSRGLAEPWETQYF; cdr3_nt: TGTGCCAGCAGCCGGGGACTAGCGGAGCCCTGGGAGACCCAGTACTTC; d_call: TRBD2; clone_size: .; v_call: TRBV5-6; j_call: TRBJ2-5
cdr3_aa: CASSSSGRSDTQYF; cdr3_nt: TGCGCCAGCAGCTCCAGCGGGAGATCGGATACGCAGTATTTT; d_call: TRBD2; clone_size: .; v_call: TRBV5-1; j_call: TRBJ2-3
cdr3_aa: CASSPRETGNSPLHF; cdr3_nt: TGTGCCAGCTCACCACGCGAGACAGGGAATTCACCCCTCCACTTT; d_call: TRBD1; clone_size: .; v_call: TRBV18; j_call: TRBJ1-6
cdr3_aa: CASSTRQRPYGYTF; cdr3_nt: TGTGCCAGCAGCACCCGACAACGCCCCTATGGCTACACCTTC; d_call: .; clone_size: .; v_call: TRBV7-2; j_call: TRBJ1-2
cdr3_aa: CASSLRGQANYGYTF; cdr3_nt: TGTGCCAGCAGCTTACGGGGTCAAGCTAACTATGGCTACACCTTC; d_call: .; clone_size: .; v_call: TRBV7-9; j_call: TRBJ1-2
cdr3_aa: CASSQRTQGTGELFF; cdr3_nt: TGCGCCAGCAGCCAACGTACTCAGGGGACCGGGGAGCTGTTTTTT; d_call: .; clone_size: once; v_call: TRBV4-3; j_call: TRBJ2-2
cdr3_aa: CASKKTGVGVQPQHF; cdr3_nt: TGTGCCAGTAAAAAGACAGGGGTCGGGGTTCAGCCCCAGCATTTT; d_call: TRBD1; clone_size: .; v_call: TRBV19; j_call: TRBJ1-5
cdr3_aa: CASSLGGQGWTGELFF; cdr3_nt: TGTGCCAGCAGCTTAGGCGGACAGGGTTGGACCGGGGAGCTGTTTTTT; d_call: TRBD1; clone_size: .; v_call: TRBV7-6; j_call: TRBJ2-2
cdr3_aa: CASSPMYLGYTF; cdr3_nt: TGTGCCAGCAGTCCTATGTATTTGGGCTACACCTTC; d_call: .; clone_size: .; v_call: TRBV28; j_call: TRBJ1-2
cdr3_aa: CASSREIGSLNTEAFF; cdr3_nt: TGCGCCAGCAGCCGGGAGATAGGGTCGCTGAACACTGAAGCTTTCTTT; d_call: .; clone_size: once; v_call: TRBV4-3; j_call: TRBJ1-1
cdr3_aa: CASSFFTGPTEAFF; cdr3_nt: TGTGCCAGCAGTTTCTTCACAGGGCCCACTGAAGCTTTCTTT; d_call: .; clone_size: .; v_call: TRBV11-2; j_call: TRBJ1-1
cdr3_aa: CASSSRLPGVYEQYF; cdr3_nt: TGTGCCAGCAGCTCCCGTCTTCCCGGGGTCTACGAGCAGTACTTC; d_call: .; clone_size: .; v_call: TRBV7-7; j_call: TRBJ2-7
cdr3_aa: CASSPGQLYGYTF; cdr3_nt: TGTGCCAGCAGCCCAGGGCAGTTATATGGCTACACCTTC; d_call: .; clone_size: .; v_call: TRBV7-8; j_call: TRBJ1-2
cdr3_aa: CASSLVTAGELFF; cdr3_nt: TGTGCCAGCAGCTTAGTGACAGCCGGGGAGCTGTTTTTT; d_call: .; clone_size: .; v_call: TRBV7-2; j_call: TRBJ2-2
cdr3_aa: CAWKSRTLYEQYF; cdr3_nt: TGTGCCTGGAAATCACGGACACTTTACGAGCAGTACTTC; d_call: .; clone_size: .; v_call: TRBV30; j_call: TRBJ2-7
cdr3_aa: CASRPRGGREQYF; cdr3_nt: TGTGCCAGCCGCCCGCGGGGGGGGAGGGAGCAGTACTTC; d_call: TRBD2; clone_size: .; v_call: TRBV7-9; j_call: TRBJ2-7
cdr3_aa: CASSLSEPESKQYF; cdr3_nt: TGTGCCAGCAGCCTTAGCGAACCCGAGTCGAAGCAGTACTTC; d_call: .; clone_size: .; v_call: TRBV7-9; j_call: TRBJ2-7
cdr3_aa: CASSFRLTSGRRVEQYF; cdr3_nt: TGTGCCAGCAGTTTCCGACTTACTAGCGGGAGAAGGGTCGAGCAGTACTTC; d_call: TRBD2; clone_size: .; v_call: TRBV28; j_call: TRBJ2-7
cdr3_aa: CASSLATTYGYTF; cdr3_nt: TGTGCCAGCAGTTTAGCCACTACCTATGGCTACACCTTC; d_call: .; clone_size: .; v_call: TRBV12-3/TRBV12-4; j_call: TRBJ1-2
cdr3_aa: CASSLGGTGPTRETQYF; cdr3_nt: TGTGCCAGCAGCTTAGGGGGGACAGGGCCAACGCGGGAGACCCAGTACTTC; d_call: TRBD1; clone_size: .; v_call: TRBV7-2; j_call: TRBJ2-5
cdr3_aa: CASSPTTGARDAFF; cdr3_nt: TGTGCCAGCAGCCCAACAACAGGGGCCCGGGACGCTTTCTTT; d_call: TRBD1; clone_size: .; v_call: TRBV7-2; j_call: TRBJ1-1